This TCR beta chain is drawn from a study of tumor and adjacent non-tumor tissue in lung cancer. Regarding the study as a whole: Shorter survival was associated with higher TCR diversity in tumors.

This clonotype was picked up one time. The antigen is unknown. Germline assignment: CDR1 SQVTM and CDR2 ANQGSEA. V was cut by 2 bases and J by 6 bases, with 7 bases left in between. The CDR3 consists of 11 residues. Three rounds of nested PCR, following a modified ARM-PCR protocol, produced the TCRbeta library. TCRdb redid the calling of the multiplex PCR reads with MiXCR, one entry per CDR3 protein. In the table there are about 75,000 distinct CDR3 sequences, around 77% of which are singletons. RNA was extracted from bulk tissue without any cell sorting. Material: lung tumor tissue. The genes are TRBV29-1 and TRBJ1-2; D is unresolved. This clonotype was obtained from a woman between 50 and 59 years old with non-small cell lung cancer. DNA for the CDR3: TGCAGCGTTGAATTGGCAGATGGCTACACCTTC. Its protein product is CSVELADGYTF.